This is a list of T cell receptor beta chains from one sample in a study of blood T cell repertoires in COVID-19. The assay was immunoSEQ multiplex PCR, and TCRdb's table has in-frame clones only and misses some. The sample lists under 150,000 clones; around 76% were seen once. The sample consisted of peripheral blood. The receptors here all came from a man in his sixties with acute or convalescent COVID-19. The CDR3 runs from the conserved cysteine through the conserved F or W. D genes are given only for firm matches. A clone size is listed for some rows: how often the clone was seen (once, few, many), or a class if it is expanded.

V gene	J gene	D gene	clone size	CDR3 DNA	CDR3 protein
TRBV28	TRBJ2-7	-	-	TGTGCCAGCAGTTTGTTATACTCCTACGAGCAGTACTTC	CASSLLYSYEQYF
TRBV14	TRBJ1-3	TRBD1	-	TGTGCCAGCACGGGACAGGCAAACACCATATATTTT	CASTGQANTIYF
TRBV20-1	TRBJ2-3	-	-	TGCAGTGCCATAGTAACAGATACGCAGTATTTT	CSAIVTDTQYF
TRBV5-8	TRBJ1-1	TRBD1	few	TGTGCCAGCAGACGAACCGGGACAGGGGTTGAAGCTTTCTTT	CASRRTGTGVEAFF
TRBV19	TRBJ2-3	TRBD2	-	TGTGCCACCTGGACTAGCGGTGCAGATACGCAGTATTTT	CATWTSGADTQYF
TRBV18	TRBJ1-2	-	-	TGTGCCAGCTCACCGGCTCCTTATGGCTACACCTTC	CASSPAPYGYTF
TRBV19	TRBJ2-1	-	-	TGTGCCAGTAGTCCCGGGACAGAGCAGTTCTTC	CASSPGTEQFF
TRBV11-1	TRBJ2-7	TRBD1	once	TGTGCCAGCAGCGCCCTAGGACAGGGGTACGAGCAGTACTTC	CASSALGQGYEQYF
TRBV28	TRBJ1-2	-	-	TGTGCCAGCAGTTTAGAGCTCGGGAGAGGCTACACCTTC	CASSLELGRGYTF
TRBV7-9	TRBJ2-7	-	-	TGTGCCAGCGGGCTCGGGAGTGCCTACGAGCAGTACTTC	CASGLGSAYEQYF
TRBV10-1	TRBJ2-1	TRBD2	-	TGCGCCAGCAGTGCAGCGGGAGGGCTGAATGAGCAGTTCTTC	CASSAAGGLNEQFF
TRBV6-5	TRBJ2-7	-	many	TGTGCCAGCAGGGATGGACTGAGTTTGGAGCAGTACTTC	CASRDGLSLEQYF
TRBV7-8	TRBJ1-2	-	-	TGTGCCAGCAGCTTAGCGGCCAGGTTCTATGGCTACACCTTC	CASSLAARFYGYTF
TRBV27	TRBJ2-7	-	-	TGTGCCAGCAGTCGGGACTTGGGGGGGCTCTACGAGCAGTACTTC	CASSRDLGGLYEQYF
TRBV9	TRBJ2-1	TRBD2	-	TGTGCCAGCAGCGCGCAAGCGGGAGGGCCATTTGAGCAGTTCTTC	CASSAQAGGPFEQFF
TRBV28	TRBJ2-7	TRBD2	-	TGTGCCAGCAGTTTATATGCGGGGGACGAGCAGTACTTC	CASSLYAGDEQYF
TRBV2	TRBJ1-4	-	-	TGTGCCAGCAGTGATGGGGGGGTGGACGAAAAACTGTTTTTT	CASSDGGVDEKLFF
TRBV6-4	TRBJ1-2	-	-	TGTGCCAGCAGTGACTCTGGACATCTTAACTATGGCTACACCTTC	CASSDSGHLNYGYTF
TRBV10-1	TRBJ1-1	TRBD1	-	TGCGCCAGCAGGCCGGGACAGGGGTTGAACACTGAAGCTTTCTTT	CASRPGQGLNTEAFF
TRBV7-9	TRBJ2-1	-	-	TGTGCCAGCAGCCCAACCCCGACCCTAGGTGAGCAGTTCTTC	CASSPTPTLGEQFF
TRBV5-4	TRBJ2-1	TRBD2	-	TGTGCCAGCAGCTGGGGGACTAGCGGGAGGGAATACAATGAGCAGTTCTTC	CASSWGTSGREYNEQFF
TRBV28	TRBJ2-1	TRBD2	-	TGTGCCAGCAGCCCCCCCCGGACTAGCGGGAGGGGGCAGTTCTTC	CASSPPRTSGRGQFF
TRBV6-5	TRBJ2-7	TRBD1	-	TGTGCCAGCAGTAAGGACAGGGGGCACTACGAGCAGTACTTC	CASSKDRGHYEQYF
TRBV19	TRBJ2-4	-	-	TGTGCCAGTAGTACCCACTCCCCCGGAGACATTCAGTACTTC	CASSTHSPGDIQYF
TRBV11-3	TRBJ2-2	TRBD2	many	TGTGCCAGCAGCTTAGTCGGTCTAGCGGGAGTCTCCACCGGGGAGCTGTTTTTT	CASSLVGLAGVSTGELFF
TRBV24-1	TRBJ1-5	TRBD1	-	TGTGCCACCAGTGATCTCATTATTTTCATAAGGGGGCTCCGGCCCCAGCATTTT	CATSDLIIFIRGLRPQHF
TRBV18	TRBJ1-1	-	few	TGTGCCAGCTCACAAGACAGTTTTGCTGCTTTCTTT	CASSQDSFAAFF
TRBV4-2	TRBJ1-1	-	-	TGTGCCAGCAGCCAAGATTTTGGACAGAACACTGAAGCTTTCTTT	CASSQDFGQNTEAFF
TRBV7-6	TRBJ2-3	-	-	TGTGCCAGCAGCTTGGGGAGTCGGAACACAGATACGCAGTATTTT	CASSLGSRNTDTQYF
TRBV27	TRBJ2-7	-	few	TGTGCCAGCAGTTCCCCCAGAGGTAGCGCGATTCGCGAGCAGTACTTC	CASSSPRGSAIREQYF